This TCR beta chain is drawn from a study of blood T cells in healthy people across ages. Overall study: There was about one barcoded beta molecule captured by template switching per two T cells.

The table lists this clonotype with a few counts. J lost 1 base, V lost 2 bases, and 6 bases had no gene match. CDR3 length: 17 residues. Germline CDR1 and CDR2: MNHEY and SVGEGT. Combining a sample-barcoded 5' primer with a J-beta primer mix, a second PCR ran for 7 to 11 cycles. In TCRdb, the 5' RACE reads were re-called with MiXCR into one record per CDR3 protein. The sample shows about 1.8 million distinct CDR3 sequences, roughly 52% of them seen only once. Sequenced: blood. V usage is TRBV6-2 or TRBV6-3 and J usage is TRBJ1-1, with 11 bases lining up with TRBD1. This TCR was sampled from a woman in her thirties or forties in good health. The CDR3 nucleotides are TGTGCCAGCAGTTACGGGACAGGGGGACCGGGGAACACTGAAGCTTTCTTT. Amino acids: CASSYGTGGPGNTEAFF.